A selection of T cell receptor beta chains follows, all from one sample in a study of blood T cells in healthy people across ages. A single record per CDR3 protein comes from TCRdb applying MiXCR to the 5' RACE reads. The repertoire includes around 500,000 distinct CDR3 sequences, about 45% of them detected once, and 20% to 25% sits in the top ten. Sequences were obtained from blood. All receptors derive from an older man in good health. CDR3s leave out the opening cysteine and the closing phenylalanine or tryptophan.

length: 12
V: TRBV6-5
J: TRBJ2-1
CDR3: ASKPSGRGNEQF

length: 11
V: TRBV12-3/TRBV12-4
J: TRBJ2-3
CDR3: ASSARAPVTQY

length: 11
V: TRBV7-2
J: TRBJ2-1
CDR3: ASSLPPRDEQF

length: 12
V: TRBV7-2
J: TRBJ2-7
CDR3: ASSPRQGVREQY

length: 14
V: TRBV4-2
J: TRBJ1-4
CDR3: ASSAGTAGTGEKLF

length: 11
V: TRBV6-5
J: -
CDR3: ASSYSIGSEQY

length: 11
V: TRBV7-3
J: TRBJ2-2
CDR3: ASSLMNTGELF

length: 13
V: TRBV6-6
J: TRBJ1-5
CDR3: ASSYENYSNQPQH

length: 14
V: TRBV7-2
J: TRBJ2-3
CDR3: ASRKAGTGEADTQY

length: 15
V: TRBV12-3/TRBV12-4
J: TRBJ2-4
CDR3: ASSLRLGGTTKNIQY

length: 14
V: TRBV20-1
J: TRBJ1-5
CDR3: SALSTGESSNQPQH